This T cell receptor beta chain was captured in a study of blood T cell repertoires in COVID-19. TCRdb's table, derived via immunoSEQ multiplex PCR, lists solely in-frame clones and lacks some. The profile shows 90,000 to 120,000 clones, less than 90% of them singletons. Losses at the gene ends were 3 bases for V and 5 bases for J; bases not matched to a gene: 9. This CDR3 region has 15 residues. Germline CDR1 is SGHNT and CDR2 is YYREEE (reference sequence). The material sequenced was peripheral blood. This TCR came from a human donor in a cohort sampled during active COVID-19. The genes are TRBV5-4 and TRBJ1-1; 8 nucleotides line up with TRBD1. CDR3 DNA sequence: TGTGCCAGCAGCTGGCAGGGGGCCCGACATACTGAAGCTTTCTTT. This sequence encodes CASSWQGARHTEAFF.